The 11 T cell receptor beta chains presented below share a single source sample, sequenced in a study of CD8 T cells in ankylosing spondylitis. TCRdb reanalysed the 5' RACE reads using MiXCR and keeps one entry per CDR3 protein. The sample yields around 25,000 distinct CDR3 sequences, 10% to 15% seen once. The sample consisted of blood. The receptors originated from a male donor with ankylosing spondylitis or in good health (not recorded which).

This clonotype showed up many times. The gene calls are TRBV12-3 or TRBV12-4 and TRBJ2-7; no clear D gene. Trimming left V 1 base short and J 2 bases short, with 6 bases between. The CDR3 is made up of 13 amino acids. CDR3 sequence (DNA): TGTGCCAGCAGTTTAGAACTAACCTACGAGCAGTACTTC. Its protein is CASSLELTYEQYF.

V gene TRBV10-3 combines with J gene TRBJ2-4; 9 bases agree with TRBD2. Per the germline V gene, CDR1 is ENHRY and CDR2 is SYGVKD. This CDR3 is built from 16 residues. V lost 0 bases and J lost 3; bases outside the gene matches: 3. In DNA form, the CDR3 reads TGTGCCATCAGTGAGTCCCAGCGGGAGGTCAAAAACATTCAGTACTTC. This sequence encodes CAISESQREVKNIQYF.

This clonotype was recorded a few times. The chain recombines TRBV27 with TRBJ2-4; D assignment may be TRBD1 or TRBD2 (5 bases each). Trimming stripped 3 bases from V and 4 bases from J, with 19 bases between. Germline CDR1 reads MNHEY; CDR2 reads SMNVEV (reference sequence). This CDR3 has 17 amino acids. CDR3 sequence (DNA): TGTGCCAGCAGTTTCGTTTATCGGGGCTCGACTAAAAACATTCAGTACTTC. It yields the protein CASSFVYRGSTKNIQYF.

This clonotype was observed many times. The chain joins TRBV12-3 or TRBV12-4 to TRBJ1-1; a weak D match, TRBD1 (5 bases). The CDR3 loop spans 14 amino acids. Trimming shortened V by 7 bases and J by 4 bases, and 16 bases separated the two germline ends. CDR3: CASIRSGGATEAFF. Here the CDR3 DNA reads TGTGCCAGCATACGGTCCGGTGGGGCCACTGAAGCTTTCTTT.

V and J are TRBV7-2 and TRBJ2-7; 12 nucleotides align to TRBD2. Germline loops: CDR1 SGHTA, CDR2 FQGNSA. Trimming took 2 bases from V and 6 from J; bases not matched to a gene: 5. This CDR3 is 15 amino acids long. The CDR3 sequence is CASSLMASGRVEQYF. CDR3 DNA sequence: TGTGCCAGCAGCTTAATGGCTAGCGGGAGGGTCGAGCAGTACTTC.

In this sample, this clonotype turned up many times. V and J are TRBV5-1 and TRBJ1-1, with D possibly matching TRBD1 (6 bases). Trimming shortened V by 4 bases and J by 1 base, and 17 bases separated the two germline ends. The CDR3 has 16 amino acids. Per the germline V gene, CDR1 is SGHRS and CDR2 is YFSETQ. The CDR3 nucleotides read TGCGCCAGCAGCCCCGCCCAGGGGCCCCCGAACACTGAAGCTTTCTTT. It is translated as CASSPAQGPPNTEAFF.

This clonotype was detected only a few times. The chain couples TRBV4-3 to TRBJ2-5; unclear D gene. Trimming removed 0 bases at V and 5 bases at J, with 16 bases between. The CDR3 is made up of 16 amino acids. Germline V gene lookup returns CDR1 LGHNA and CDR2 YSLEER. CDR3 residues: CASSQEVYGMRETQYF. In nucleotides, the CDR3 is TGCGCCAGCAGCCAAGAAGTTTACGGTATGCGGGAGACCCAGTACTTC.

This clonotype has at least ten counts. This sequence joins TRBV5-1 and TRBJ1-1; no reliable D call. This CDR3 has 16 amino acids. Germline V gives CDR1 SGHRS, CDR2 YFSETQ. The V and J ends lost 0 bases and 6 bases respectively, with 18 bases between them. The CDR3 reads CASSLATAQQSPEAFF. The CDR3 DNA is TGCGCCAGCAGCTTGGCCACAGCCCAGCAGAGCCCTGAAGCTTTCTTT. The full variable domain, with the rest looked up from reference TRBV5-1 and TRBJ1-1, is KAGVTQTPRYLIKTRGQQVTLSCSPISGHRSVSWYQQTPGQGLQFLFEYFSETQRNKGNFPGRFSGRQFSNSRSEMNVSTLELGDSALYLCASSLATAQQSPEAFFGQGTRLTVV.

In its sample, this clonotype was seen many times. The V call is TRBV12-3 or TRBV12-4, the J call TRBJ2-2; the D gene is possibly TRBD2 (6 bases). Trimming cost V 3 bases and J 0 bases, with 11 bases left between them. The CDR3 covers 16 residues. The CDR3 region has the DNA TGTGCCAGCAGTTTTTTAGGGACTTCGAACACCGGGGAGCTGTTTTTT. It codes for CASSFLGTSNTGELFF.

This clonotype was seen at least ten times. V and J are TRBV5-1 and TRBJ2-7, with no clear D. CDR3 length: 13 amino acids. The V gene lost 5 bases and the J gene lost 3 bases, with 12 bases spanning the gap. Germline assignment: CDR1 SGHRS and CDR2 YFSETQ. The CDR3 loop reads CASRKETFYEQYF. The CDR3 nucleotides read TGCGCCAGCAGGAAAGAGACCTTCTACGAGCAGTACTTC. The complete variable domain, with remaining parts taken from reference TRBV5-1 and TRBJ2-7, reads KAGVTQTPRYLIKTRGQQVTLSCSPISGHRSVSWYQQTPGQGLQFLFEYFSETQRNKGNFPGRFSGRQFSNSRSEMNVSTLELGDSALYLCASRKETFYEQYFGPGTRLTVT.

The sample holds one count of this clonotype. This chain connects TRBV11-1 to TRBJ1-2; a possible D gene is TRBD1 (5 bases). From germline, CDR1 is SGHAT and CDR2 FQDESV (reference sequence). V was pared by 4 bases and J by 4 bases, with 16 bases between. This CDR3 is built from 15 residues. CDR3 coding DNA: TGTGCCAGCAGCTCCGTCTCGGGGCTGGGCTATGGCTACACCTTC. Amino acid sequence: CASSSVSGLGYGYTF.